This record covers a single TCR beta chain. Its target is unknown. Naive CD8+ T lymphocytes were specified as CD45RO-CCR7+CD27+CD95-. This sample is part of a study of CXCR3-negative and CXCR3-positive naive CD8 T cells. Study-wide results and caveats: For naive cells, CXCR3-negative and CXCR3-positive subsets had similar TRBV-TRBJ usage; for memory cells, usage differed. Naive subsets were similarly diverse, while memory CD8+ repertoires were much less diverse. Naive CXCR3-positive cells had TRB CDR3s more hydrophobic than those of CXCR3-negative naive cells.

5' RACE with UMI labels generated the TRB cDNA libraries. TCRdb re-called the 5' RACE reads; one entry per CDR3 protein, DNA not given. Here the sample table reports about 5,800 distinct CDR3 sequences. The V gene's germline CDR1 is LGHNA and CDR2 YSLEER. This CDR3 region has 14 residues. The clonotype comes from a human donor in good health. Some clones in this sample may be carry-over from other donors' samples. V is TRBV4-3 and J is TRBJ1-4; TCRdb gives TRBD1 as the D gene, but with no DNA this cannot be confirmed. Sequenced sample: naive CXCR3+ CD8+ T cells from blood. Subset here: CD45RO-CCR7+CD27+CD95- naive CD8+ T cells expressing CXCR3 (TNR3+). CDR3: CASSLGQGSEKLFF.